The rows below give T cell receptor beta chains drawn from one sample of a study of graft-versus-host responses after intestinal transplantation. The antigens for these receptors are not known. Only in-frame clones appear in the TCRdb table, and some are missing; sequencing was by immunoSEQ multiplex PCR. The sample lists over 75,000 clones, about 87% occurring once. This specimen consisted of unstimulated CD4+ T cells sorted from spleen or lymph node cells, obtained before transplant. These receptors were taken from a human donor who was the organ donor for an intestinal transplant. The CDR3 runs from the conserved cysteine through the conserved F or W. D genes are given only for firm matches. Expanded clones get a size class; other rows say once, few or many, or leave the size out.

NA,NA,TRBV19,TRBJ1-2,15,CASSIQGGSNYGYTF,TGTGCCAGTAGTATACAGGGTGGATCTAACTATGGCTACACCTTC
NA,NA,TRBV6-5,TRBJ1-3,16,CASSYGVGVSGNTIYF,TGTGCCAGCAGTTACGGCGTCGGGGTCTCTGGAAACACCATATATTTT
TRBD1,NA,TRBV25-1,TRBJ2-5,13,CASSGDRVETQYF,TGTGCCAGCAGTGGGGACAGGGTTGAGACCCAGTACTTC
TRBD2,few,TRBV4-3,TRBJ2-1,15,CASTLAGGPGNEQFF,TGCGCCAGTACCTTAGCGGGAGGGCCGGGGAATGAGCAGTTCTTC
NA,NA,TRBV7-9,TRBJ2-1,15,CASSFGQPVYNEQFF,TGTGCCAGCAGCTTTGGACAGCCAGTTTACAATGAGCAGTTCTTC
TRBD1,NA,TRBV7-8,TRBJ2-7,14,CASSSRQGNGEQYF,TGTGCCAGCAGCTCGAGACAGGGGAACGGCGAGCAGTACTTC
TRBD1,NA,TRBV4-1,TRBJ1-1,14,CASRRTGVGTEAFF,TGCGCCAGCAGGAGAACAGGGGTAGGTACTGAAGCTTTCTTT
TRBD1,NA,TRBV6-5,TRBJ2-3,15,CASSERDRGGDTQYF,TGTGCCAGCAGCGAAAGGGACAGGGGTGGGGATACGCAGTATTTT
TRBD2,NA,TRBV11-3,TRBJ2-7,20,CASSLSGLAGSKGQWSQKYF,TGTGCCAGCAGCTTGTCGGGACTAGCGGGCTCCAAGGGTCAGTGGAGTCAGAAGTACTTC
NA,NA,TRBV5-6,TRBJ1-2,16,CASSLAERGLDYGYTF,TGTGCCAGCAGCTTGGCGGAGAGGGGGTTAGACTATGGCTACACCTTC
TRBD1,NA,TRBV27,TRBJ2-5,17,CASRPWTTGTGRETQYF,TGTGCCAGCAGACCATGGACCACCGGGACAGGGAGAGAGACCCAGTACTTC
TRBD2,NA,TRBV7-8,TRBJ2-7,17,CASSLLRGLASAYEQYF,TGTGCCAGCAGCTTACTCCGGGGACTAGCATCGGCCTACGAGCAGTACTTC
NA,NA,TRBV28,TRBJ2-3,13,CASRGVWADTQYF,TGTGCCAGCAGAGGCGTGTGGGCTGATACGCAGTATTTT
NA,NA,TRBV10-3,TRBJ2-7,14,CAISRTTGGYEQYF,TGTGCCATCAGCCGTACCACCGGGGGCTACGAGCAGTACTTC
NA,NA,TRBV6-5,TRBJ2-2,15,CASSWGGPGTGELFF,TGTGCCAGCAGTTGGGGGGGGCCGGGCACCGGGGAGCTGTTTTTT
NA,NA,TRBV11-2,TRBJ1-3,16,CASSLLAGLSGNTIYF,TGTGCCAGCAGCTTACTAGCCGGACTCTCTGGAAACACCATATATTTT
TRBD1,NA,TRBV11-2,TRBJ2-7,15,CASRNPGTGGNEQYF,TGTGCCAGCAGAAATCCTGGGACAGGGGGAAACGAGCAGTACTTC
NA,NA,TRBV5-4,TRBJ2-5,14,CASSLLGQGETQYF,TGTGCCAGCAGCCTTTTGGGGCAGGGAGAGACCCAGTACTTC
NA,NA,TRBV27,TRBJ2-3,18,CASSLDGVSGGIPDTQYF,TGTGCCAGCAGTTTGGACGGGGTGAGCGGAGGGATCCCAGATACGCAGTATTTT
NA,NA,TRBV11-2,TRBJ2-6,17,CASSLESRGSGANVLTF,TGTGCCAGCAGCTTAGAGAGCAGAGGATCCGGGGCCAACGTCCTGACTTTC